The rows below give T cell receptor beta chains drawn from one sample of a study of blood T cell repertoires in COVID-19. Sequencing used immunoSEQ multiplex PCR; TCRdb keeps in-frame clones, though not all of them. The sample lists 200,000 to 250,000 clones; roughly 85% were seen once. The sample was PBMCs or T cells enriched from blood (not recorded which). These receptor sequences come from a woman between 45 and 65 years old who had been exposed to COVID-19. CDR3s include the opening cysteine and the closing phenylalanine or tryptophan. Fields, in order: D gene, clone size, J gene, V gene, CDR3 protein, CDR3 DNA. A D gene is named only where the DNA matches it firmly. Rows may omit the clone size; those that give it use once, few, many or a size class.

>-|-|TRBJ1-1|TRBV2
CASSERPESAEAFF
TGTGCCAGCAGTGAACGTCCGGAAAGCGCTGAAGCTTTCTTT
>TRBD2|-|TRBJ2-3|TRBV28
CASTAGGTDTQYF
TGTGCCAGCACAGCGGGGGGCACAGATACGCAGTATTTT
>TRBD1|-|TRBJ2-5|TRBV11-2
CASSLFLDRGETQYF
TGTGCCAGCAGCTTATTTTTGGACAGGGGAGAGACCCAGTACTTC
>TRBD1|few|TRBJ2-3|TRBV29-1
CSLNGQGATDTQYF
TGCAGCCTAAATGGACAGGGGGCTACAGATACGCAGTATTTT
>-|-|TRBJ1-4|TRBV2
CASSEARSPKLFF
TGTGCCAGCAGTGAAGCGCGAAGCCCAAAACTGTTTTTT
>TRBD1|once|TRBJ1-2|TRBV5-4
CASSPRGQGEHYGYTF
TGTGCCAGCAGCCCCCGGGGACAGGGGGAACACTATGGCTACACCTTC
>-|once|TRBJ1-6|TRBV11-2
CASTLNREGNSPLHF
TGTGCCAGCACCCTTAACAGGGAAGGTAATTCACCCCTCCACTTT
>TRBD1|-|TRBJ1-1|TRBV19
CASSIRGGNTEAFF
TGTGCCAGTAGTATACGAGGGGGCAACACTGAAGCTTTCTTT
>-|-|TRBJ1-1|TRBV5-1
CASSLAPGHDTEAFF
TGCGCCAGCAGCTTGGCCCCGGGACATGACACTGAAGCTTTCTTT
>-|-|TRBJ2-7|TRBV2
CASQASSYEQYF
TGTGCCAGTCAGGCGAGCTCCTACGAGCAGTACTTC
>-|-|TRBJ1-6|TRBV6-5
CASNPGWNSPLHF
TGTGCCAGTAACCCAGGGTGGAATTCACCCCTCCACTTT
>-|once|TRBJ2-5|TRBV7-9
CASSLGGLQETQYF
TGTGCCAGCAGCTTAGGGGGACTTCAAGAGACCCAGTACTTC
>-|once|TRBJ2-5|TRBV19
CASRIGGVGQETQYF
TGTGCCAGTAGGATCGGGGGTGTGGGGCAAGAGACCCAGTACTTC
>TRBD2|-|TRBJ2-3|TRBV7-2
CASSLSTGSGEDTQYF
TGTGCCAGCAGCTTATCGACTGGTAGCGGGGAAGATACGCAGTATTTT
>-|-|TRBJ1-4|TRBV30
CAWSRDLMEKLFF
TGTGCCTGGAGTCGGGACTTAATGGAAAAACTGTTTTTT
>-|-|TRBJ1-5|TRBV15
CATSRDLDEPQHF
TGTGCCACCAGCAGAGATCTAGATGAGCCCCAGCATTTT
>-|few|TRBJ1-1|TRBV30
CAWREGAKNTEAFF
TGTGCCTGGAGGGAGGGTGCAAAAAACACTGAAGCTTTCTTT
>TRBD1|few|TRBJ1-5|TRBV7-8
CASSLAGTGNQPQHF
TGTGCCAGCAGCTTAGCTGGGACAGGGAATCAGCCCCAGCATTTT
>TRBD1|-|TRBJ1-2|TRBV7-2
CASSAYTGGGYGYTF
TGTGCCAGCAGCGCCTATACAGGGGGAGGCTATGGCTACACCTTC
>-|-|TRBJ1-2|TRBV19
CASSLGDYGYTF
TGTGCCAGTAGCCTCGGGGATTATGGCTACACCTTC
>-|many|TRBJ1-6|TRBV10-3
CAISENRDSPLHF
TGTGCCATCAGTGAAAACAGGGATTCACCCCTCCACTTT
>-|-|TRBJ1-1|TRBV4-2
CASRVQGEAIEAFF
TGTGCCAGCAGAGTACAGGGAGAGGCTATTGAAGCTTTCTTT
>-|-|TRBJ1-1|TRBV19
CASSIPPWIGRNTEAFF
TGTGCCAGTAGTATCCCCCCTTGGATTGGGAGGAACACTGAAGCTTTCTTT
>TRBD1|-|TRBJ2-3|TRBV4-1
CASSPRDSLLNTDTQYF
TGCGCCAGCAGCCCCAGGGACAGCCTCCTGAACACAGATACGCAGTATTTT
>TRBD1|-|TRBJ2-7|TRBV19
CASSSNRGDEQYF
TGTGCCAGTAGTAGCAACAGGGGAGACGAGCAGTACTTC
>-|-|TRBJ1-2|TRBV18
CASSAHWSLYGYTF
TGTGCCAGCTCAGCCCACTGGAGCCTCTATGGCTACACCTTC
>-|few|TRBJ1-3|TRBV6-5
CASSQVPGNTIYF
TGTGCCAGCAGTCAGGTCCCTGGAAACACCATATATTTT
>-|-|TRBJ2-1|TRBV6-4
CASSDSGASGYNEQFF
TGTGCCAGCAGTGACTCGGGGGCTAGTGGGTACAATGAGCAGTTCTTC
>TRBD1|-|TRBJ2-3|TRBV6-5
CASQLGDRFTDTQYF
TGTGCCAGTCAGTTAGGGGACAGGTTCACAGATACGCAGTATTTT